These T cell receptor beta chains were read from a single sample in a study of T cell responses to AZD1222 COVID-19 vaccine. Profiling relied on immunoSEQ multiplex PCR, and the TCRdb table lists in-frame clones only, not all of them. This sample has around 200,000 clones; roughly 93% occur once, and the top ten carry 3.5% to 4.5%. The sequencing used peripheral blood, collected on day 0 of AZD1222 vaccination. All receptors derive from an adult in good health. Each CDR3 is given with its conserved first and last residue. The D gene is left open where the match is weak. Some rows have no size entry. The others give once, few or many, or a class for an expanded clone.

clone size | J gene | D gene | V gene | CDR3 protein | CDR3 DNA
. | TRBJ1-1 | . | TRBV7-8 | CASNLAGAGTEAFF | TGTGCCAGCAACCTAGCAGGGGCTGGGACTGAAGCTTTCTTT
. | TRBJ1-6 | TRBD1 | TRBV9 | CASSVDRGNSPLHF | TGTGCCAGCAGCGTAGACAGGGGGAATTCACCCCTCCACTTT
. | TRBJ1-2 | . | TRBV12-3/TRBV12-4 | CASSAGPGYTF | TGTGCCAGCAGCGCCGGCCCTGGCTACACCTTC
. | TRBJ1-2 | . | TRBV7-9 | CASSLLGSYGYTF | TGTGCCAGCAGCTTATTGGGGAGCTATGGCTACACCTTC
. | TRBJ2-5 | . | TRBV1 | CTSSQDRAAASGSLVLETQYF | TGCACCAGCAGCCAAGATCGTGCGGCGGCTAGCGGGAGCTTAGTGTTGGAGACCCAGTACTTC
. | TRBJ1-1 | . | TRBV27 | CASSFLGRGGTEAFF | TGTGCCAGCAGTTTCCTCGGGCGGGGTGGCACTGAAGCTTTCTTT
. | TRBJ1-3 | . | TRBV5-4 | CASSLLGDSGNTIYF | TGTGCCAGCAGCTTGTTGGGGGACTCTGGAAACACCATATATTTT
. | TRBJ1-1 | . | TRBV19 | CASSYSNTEAFF | TGTGCCAGTAGTTATAGTAACACTGAAGCTTTCTTT
. | TRBJ1-1 | . | TRBV18 | CASSPQGTEAFF | TGTGCCAGCTCACCCCAGGGGACTGAAGCTTTCTTT
. | TRBJ1-2 | . | TRBV3-1/TRBV3-2 | CASSQNYGYTF | TGTGCCAGCAGCCAAAACTATGGCTACACCTTC
. | TRBJ2-5 | TRBD1 | TRBV7-6 | CASSLAQGAGIETQYF | TGTGCCAGCAGCTTAGCCCAGGGGGCGGGGATTGAGACCCAGTACTTC
. | TRBJ2-1 | TRBD2 | TRBV27 | CASSLRLAVYNEQFF | TGTGCCAGCAGTCTCCGACTAGCGGTCTACAATGAGCAGTTCTTC
. | TRBJ2-2 | TRBD2 | TRBV3-1/TRBV3-2 | CASSSATSRTGELFF | TGTGCCAGCAGCTCGGCGACTAGCCGTACCGGGGAGCTGTTTTTT
. | TRBJ2-1 | . | TRBV3-1/TRBV3-2 | CASSQVGGRNNEQFF | TGTGCCAGCAGCCAAGTCGGGGGCCGGAACAATGAGCAGTTCTTC
. | TRBJ1-1 | TRBD1 | TRBV11-2 | CASTTGQGGLSTEAFF | TGTGCCAGCACCACAGGACAGGGGGGGTTGAGCACTGAAGCTTTCTTT
. | TRBJ1-5 | . | TRBV18 | CASSPMASNNQPQHF | TGTGCCAGCTCACCAATGGCCTCCAACAATCAGCCCCAGCATTTT
. | TRBJ2-7 | . | TRBV12-5 | CASGLEGGEQYF | TGTGCTAGTGGTTTGGAGGGAGGAGAGCAGTACTTC
. | TRBJ2-7 | . | TRBV7-9 | CASSLVGPVSYEQYF | TGTGCCAGCAGCTTAGTCGGGCCAGTTTCCTACGAGCAGTACTTC
. | TRBJ2-7 | . | TRBV28 | CASSLHSGDRYEQYF | TGTGCCAGCAGTTTACACTCAGGGGATCGGTACGAGCAGTACTTC
. | TRBJ2-7 | . | TRBV29-1 | CSVVPTGPRGEQYF | TGCAGCGTTGTCCCGACAGGCCCTAGGGGCGAGCAGTACTTC
. | TRBJ1-6 | . | TRBV18 | CASSHSAAGANSPLHF | TGTGCCAGCTCACATTCAGCCGCAGGGGCAAATTCACCCCTCCACTTT
. | TRBJ2-3 | TRBD2 | TRBV28 | CASSSGLAGEKDTQYF | TGTGCCAGCAGTTCCGGACTAGCGGGGGAGAAGGATACGCAGTATTTT
once | TRBJ2-7 | . | TRBV28 | CASSLWGRESYEQYF | TGTGCCAGCAGTTTATGGGGCAGGGAGTCCTACGAGCAGTACTTC
. | TRBJ1-4 | . | TRBV3-1/TRBV3-2 | CASSQEKGAWGEKLFF | TGTGCCAGCAGCCAAGAAAAGGGCGCCTGGGGTGAAAAACTGTTTTTT
. | TRBJ1-5 | . | TRBV18 | CASSPPAGQPQHF | TGTGCCAGCTCACCACCGGCCGGGCAGCCCCAGCATTTT
. | TRBJ2-3 | . | TRBV29-1 | CSVDGQTDTQYF | TGCAGCGTTGATGGACAGACAGATACGCAGTATTTT
. | TRBJ2-5 | TRBD1 | TRBV5-6 | CASSRETGAQETQYF | TGTGCCAGCAGCAGAGAGACAGGGGCACAAGAGACCCAGTACTTC
. | TRBJ2-1 | . | TRBV2 | CASSGGYVEFF | TGTGCCAGCAGTGGAGGTTATGTCGAGTTCTTC
. | TRBJ1-2 | . | TRBV5-4 | CASSLSVDDYGYTF | TGTGCCAGCAGCTTGAGTGTTGATGACTATGGCTACACCTTC
. | TRBJ1-1 | . | TRBV6-5 | CASSYSASSTEAFF | TGTGCCAGCAGTTACTCCGCGTCATCCACTGAAGCTTTCTTT
. | TRBJ1-5 | . | TRBV30 | CAWSTLVGDQPQHF | TGTGCCTGGAGCACGTTGGTGGGGGATCAGCCCCAGCATTTT
. | TRBJ2-2 | . | TRBV7-6 | CASSLDTGELFF | TGTGCCAGCAGCTTGGACACCGGGGAGCTGTTTTTT
. | TRBJ1-5 | . | TRBV7-9 | CASRPLDQPQHF | TGTGCCAGCCGACCGCTTGATCAGCCCCAGCATTTT
. | TRBJ1-1 | . | TRBV5-1 | CASSLHGTGEAFF | TGCGCCAGCAGCTTGCACGGGACGGGTGAAGCTTTCTTT
. | TRBJ1-4 | TRBD1 | TRBV2 | CASNDRGSSNEKLFF | TGTGCCAGCAATGACAGGGGATCTTCTAATGAAAAACTGTTTTTT
. | TRBJ1-3 | . | TRBV15 | CATSRESGERNTIYF | TGTGCCACCAGCAGAGAATCCGGGGAAAGAAACACCATATATTTT
. | TRBJ2-7 | TRBD1 | TRBV19 | CASSIDRTGVYEQYF | TGTGCCAGTAGTATAGACCGGACAGGGGTCTACGAGCAGTACTTC
. | TRBJ1-4 | . | TRBV5-1 | CASSLLERGNEKLFF | TGCGCCAGCAGCTTGCTAGAACGGGGTAATGAAAAACTGTTTTTT
. | TRBJ2-1 | TRBD1 | TRBV5-1 | CASGWDRVGHNEQFF | TGCGCCAGCGGGTGGGACAGGGTCGGGCACAATGAGCAGTTCTTC
. | TRBJ1-1 | . | TRBV5-6 | CASSLYGSMNTEAFF | TGTGCCAGCAGCTTGTACGGCAGCATGAACACTGAAGCTTTCTTT
. | TRBJ1-4 | . | TRBV4-1 | CASSQGRPMAGPNEKLFF | TGCGCCAGCAGCCAAGGGCGACCTATGGCAGGGCCAAATGAAAAACTGTTTTTT
. | TRBJ2-3 | . | TRBV7-6 | CASSLGPVTDTQYF | TGTGCCAGCAGCCTGGGACCGGTCACAGATACGCAGTATTTT
. | TRBJ1-2 | . | TRBV3-1/TRBV3-2 | CASSQAVSGYTF | TGTGCCAGCAGCCAGGCAGTAAGTGGCTACACCTTC
. | TRBJ2-1 | TRBD2 | TRBV2 | CASSEEGAGVNEQFF | TGTGCCAGCAGTGAAGAGGGCGCGGGAGTGAATGAGCAGTTCTTC
. | TRBJ2-3 | . | TRBV24-1 | CATSDPSMIDTQYF | TGTGCCACCAGTGATCCCAGTATGATAGATACGCAGTATTTT
. | TRBJ2-3 | TRBD2 | TRBV5-1 | CASSSGGREGDTQYF | TGCGCCAGCAGCTCTGGAGGGCGGGAGGGAGATACGCAGTATTTT
once | TRBJ2-3 | . | TRBV6-5 | CASSSRFTDTQYF | TGTGCCAGCAGTTCCCGATTCACAGATACGCAGTATTTT
. | TRBJ1-6 | . | TRBV12-3/TRBV12-4 | CASSLAGSSPLHF | TGTGCCAGCAGTTTAGCGGGGAGTTCACCCCTCCACTTT
. | TRBJ1-5 | . | TRBV7-9 | CASSSTGPQHF | TGTGCCAGCAGCTCAACAGGGCCCCAGCATTTT
. | TRBJ1-5 | . | TRBV7-9 | CASSSSESGNQPQHF | TGTGCCAGCAGCTCTTCCGAATCCGGCAATCAGCCCCAGCATTTT